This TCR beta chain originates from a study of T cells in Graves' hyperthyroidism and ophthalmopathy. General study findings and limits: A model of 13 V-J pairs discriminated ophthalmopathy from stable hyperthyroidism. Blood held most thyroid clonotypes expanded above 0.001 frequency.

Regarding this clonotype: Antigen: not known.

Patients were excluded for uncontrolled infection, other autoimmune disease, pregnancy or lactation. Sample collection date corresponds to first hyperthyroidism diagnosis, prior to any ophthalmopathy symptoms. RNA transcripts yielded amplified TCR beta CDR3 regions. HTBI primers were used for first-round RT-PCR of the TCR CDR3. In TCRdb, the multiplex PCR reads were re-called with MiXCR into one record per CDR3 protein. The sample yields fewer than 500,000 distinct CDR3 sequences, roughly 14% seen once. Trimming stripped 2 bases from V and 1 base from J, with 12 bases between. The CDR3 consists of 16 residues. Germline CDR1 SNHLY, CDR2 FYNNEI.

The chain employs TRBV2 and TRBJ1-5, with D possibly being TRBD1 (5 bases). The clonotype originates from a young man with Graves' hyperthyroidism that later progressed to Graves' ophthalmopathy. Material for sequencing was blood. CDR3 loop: CASSERSGGSNQPQHF. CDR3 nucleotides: TGTGCCAGCAGTGAAAGGTCCGGGGGAAGCAATCAGCCCCAGCATTTT.